These T cell receptor beta chains were read from a single sample in a study of OX40 agonist ivuxolimab in advanced cancers. Sequencing was performed with immunoSEQ multiplex PCR; in TCRdb, only in-frame clones are kept and a portion is missing. Among over 35,000 clones listed, more than 80% were seen once. The sample consisted of CD4+ or CD8+ T cells sorted from blood, taken in a trial of the OX40 agonist ivuxolimab. The source of these receptors is an adult with an advanced solid tumor such as melanoma, head and neck, liver or kidney cancer. CDR3s include the opening cysteine and the closing phenylalanine or tryptophan. The D gene is left open where the match is weak. Clone size is given for some rows only: seen once, a few or many times, or a class if the clone is expanded.

V gene,clone size,J gene,D gene,CDR3 protein,CDR3 DNA
TRBV2,few,TRBJ2-3,TRBD1,CASTGTGAFTDTQYF,TGTGCCAGCACCGGGACAGGGGCCTTCACAGATACGCAGTATTTT
TRBV7-9,NA,TRBJ2-3,TRBD1,CASSLVQAGGDTQYF,TGTGCCAGCAGCTTAGTGCAGGCAGGGGGAGATACGCAGTATTTT
TRBV10-3,NA,TRBJ1-1,NA,CATRAGASGYSEAFF,TGTGCCACCCGGGCGGGGGCCTCTGGATACTCCGAAGCTTTCTTT
TRBV9,NA,TRBJ2-7,NA,CASSTSLQGSSYEQYF,TGTGCCAGCAGCACATCCTTGCAGGGAAGCTCCTACGAGCAGTACTTC
TRBV7-9,NA,TRBJ1-2,NA,CASSLGIRGYTF,TGTGCCAGCAGCTTGGGGATCCGGGGCTACACCTTC
TRBV9,NA,TRBJ2-5,NA,CASSGHYQETQYF,TGTGCCAGCAGCGGACACTACCAAGAGACCCAGTACTTC
TRBV7-9,medium-sized,TRBJ1-2,TRBD1,CASSFPGQGPYGYTF,TGTGCCAGCAGCTTTCCCGGACAGGGACCCTATGGCTACACCTTC
TRBV7-9,few,TRBJ2-7,NA,CASSLEGNYEQYF,TGTGCCAGCAGCTTAGAAGGGAATTACGAGCAGTACTTC
TRBV21-1,once,TRBJ2-7,NA,CASSKGRVKSIF,TGTGCCAGCAGCAAAGGTCGAGTCAAATCAATTTTC
TRBV14,NA,TRBJ2-7,TRBD2,CASSQYRTSDYEQYF,TGTGCCAGCAGCCAATATAGGACTAGCGACTACGAGCAGTACTTC
TRBV7-8,NA,TRBJ2-3,NA,CASSQEVGKSTDTQYF,TGTGCCAGCAGCCAAGAGGTCGGAAAAAGCACAGATACGCAGTATTTT
TRBV7-3,NA,TRBJ1-1,NA,CASSLVLENTEAFF,TGTGCCAGCAGCTTAGTTCTGGAGAACACTGAAGCTTTCTTT
TRBV7-9,NA,TRBJ1-5,NA,CASSQDSGSSQPQHF,TGCGCCAGCAGCCAAGATTCCGGGTCAAGTCAGCCCCAGCATTTT
TRBV19,NA,TRBJ1-2,NA,CASSIDSSGAYYGYIF,TGTGCCAGTAGTATAGATTCCTCGGGGGCCTACTATGGCTACATCTTC
TRBV4-1,NA,TRBJ2-1,TRBD2,CASSRLHLADFDNEQFF,TGCGCCAGCAGCCGATTACATCTAGCGGATTTCGACAATGAGCAGTTCTTC
TRBV6-5,NA,TRBJ2-1,NA,CASSSGPGGEQFF,TGTGCCAGCAGTTCCGGGCCCGGCGGTGAGCAGTTCTTC
TRBV6-6,NA,TRBJ1-2,TRBD1,CASGGGQERNYGYTF,TGTGCCAGCGGGGGGGGACAGGAGAGAAACTATGGCTACACCTTC
TRBV5-4,NA,TRBJ1-1,NA,CASTPQGGYTEAFF,TGTGCCAGCACCCCCCAGGGCGGCTACACTGAAGCTTTCTTT